This entry lists 19 T cell receptor beta chains sequenced from one sample in a study of blood T cell repertoires in COVID-19. Assay: immunoSEQ multiplex PCR; the TCRdb copy retains only in-frame clones and omits some. Of around 40,000 clones listed, 65% to 85% are singletons. The sequencing input was peripheral blood. The receptors stem from a woman of 80 years or more with acute or convalescent COVID-19.

J is TRBJ1-3 and V is TRBV18, with a weak D call TRBD1 (5 bases). Germline lookup yields CDR1 KGHSH and CDR2 LQKENI. This CDR3 comprises 14 residues. Deletions cut 0 bases from V and 5 bases from J, with 8 bases between. The CDR3 DNA follows: TGTGCCAGCTCACCACCGGGGGGAAGAAACACCATATATTTT. The encoded protein is CASSPPGGRNTIYF.

V gene TRBV5-1 combines with J gene TRBJ2-7, with 16 bases that match TRBD2. The CDR3 runs to 16 residues. The V gene end was trimmed by 3 bases and the J gene end by 7 bases; junction bases not matched to a gene: 7. The germline V gene has CDR1 SGHRS and CDR2 YFSETQ. CDR3 nucleotide sequence: TGCGCCAGCAGCTGGGGACTAGCGGGAGGGCCTCGGGAGCAGTACTTC. This codes for CASSWGLAGGPREQYF.

The rearrangement joins TRBV6-5 to TRBJ1-1; the D is unclear. The germline CDR1 and CDR2 sequences are MNHEY and SVGAGI. The CDR3 loop spans 15 amino acids. Trimming shortened V by 0 bases and J by 0 bases, and 8 bases separated the two germline ends. The CDR3 reads CASSYSQNMNTEAFF. In DNA form, the CDR3 reads TGTGCCAGCAGTTACTCTCAGAACATGAACACTGAAGCTTTCTTT.

This clone was detected only once. The chain couples TRBV7-9 to TRBJ2-5; 7 nucleotides agree with TRBD1. Germline lookup yields CDR1 SEHNR and CDR2 FQNEAQ (reference sequence). CDR3 length equals 15 residues. The V and J ends lost 6 bases and 1 base, in that order; junction bases with no gene match: 8. In DNA, the CDR3 is TGTGCCAGCAGTCTCGAACAGGGGACCCAAGAGACCCAGTACTTC. This translates into CASSLEQGTQETQYF.

V is TRBV29-1 and J is TRBJ1-1; 8 positions agree with TRBD1. V trimming: 8 bases; J trimming: 5 bases; junction bases outside the gene matches: 7. The CDR3 consists of 12 residues. Per the germline V gene, CDR1 is SQVTM and CDR2 is ANQGSEA. Written as DNA, the CDR3 is TGCAGCATGGGACAGGCGGGGACTGAAGCTTTCTTT. As protein: CSMGQAGTEAFF.

V gene TRBV7-3 combines with J gene TRBJ2-1; 7 positions agree with TRBD2. Looked up from germline, CDR1 is SGHTA and CDR2 is FQGTGA. The length of the CDR3 is 15 residues. With V trimmed by 6 bases and J by 0 bases, 5 bases remained unmatched. This CDR3 reads CASSSSSGSYNEQFF. The CDR3 DNA follows: TGTGCCAGCAGTTCTTCTAGCGGCTCCTACAATGAGCAGTTCTTC.

V and J are TRBV15 and TRBJ1-6; the match to TRBD1 covers 7 bases. The CDR3 covers 15 residues. V dropped 0 bases and J dropped 8; count of bases not matched to a gene: 4. CDR1 LNHNV and CDR2 YYDKDF come from the germline V gene (reference sequence). CDR3 in amino acids: CATSRENQGDSPLHF. For the CDR3, the DNA is TGTGCCACCAGCAGAGAAAACCAGGGGGATTCACCCCTCCACTTT.

The V call is TRBV18, the J call TRBJ2-5; D might be TRBD2 (5 bases). Trimming pared 6 bases from V and 4 bases from J, leaving 18 bases between. CDR3 length equals 15 residues. Germline assignment: CDR1 KGHSH and CDR2 LQKENI. CDR3 sequence (DNA): TGTGCCAGCTCTCTCGACTCGGGGATCCGAGAGACCCAGTACTTC. As protein: CASSLDSGIRETQYF.

V is TRBV27 and J is TRBJ1-4; D is uncertain. Per germline, CDR1 MNHEY and CDR2 SMNVEV (reference sequence). The CDR3 is 16 amino acids. V was clipped by 2 bases and J by 3 bases, with 13 bases between them. The CDR3 sequence is CASSLPVMRANEKLFF. The CDR3 nucleotides are TGTGCCAGCAGTTTACCGGTGATGAGGGCTAATGAAAAACTGTTTTTT. Full variable domain (remainder filled in from reference TRBV27 and TRBJ1-4): EAQVTQNPRYLITVTGKKLTVTCSQNMNHEYMSWYRQDPGLGLRQIYYSMNVEVTDKGDVPEGYKVSRKEKRNFPLILESPSPNQTSLYFCASSLPVMRANEKLFFGSGTQLSVL.

The rearrangement uses TRBV5-1 and TRBJ2-7, with D perhaps TRBD2 (6 bases). The CDR3 is 13 residues long. V gave up 1 base and J gave up 4 bases, with 9 bases separating them. Germline CDR1 is SGHRS and CDR2 is YFSETQ. The CDR3 DNA sequence: TGCGCCAGCAGCTTGACGGGAGAATACGAGCAGTACTTC. Protein sequence: CASSLTGEYEQYF.

This clone was seen once. This rearrangement joins TRBV27 to TRBJ2-1, with 14 bases that match TRBD2. The V and J ends lost 5 bases and 6 bases, in that order; junction bases with no gene match: 6. The CDR3 runs to 16 residues. Germline CDR1 and CDR2: MNHEY and SMNVEV (reference sequence). Written as DNA, the CDR3 is TGTGCCAGCAGTCTCCGGGGGACTAGCGGGAGCAATGAGCAGTTCTTC. This codes for CASSLRGTSGSNEQFF.

The chain recombines TRBV7-2 with TRBJ1-1; possibly TRBD1 for D (5 bases). Trimming took off 0 bases at V and 2 bases at J, with 10 bases between the two ends. The CDR3 is 15 amino acids. CDR1 and CDR2 (germline): SGHTA, FQGNSA. The CDR3 loop is CASSLAGVGNTEAFF. CDR3 in DNA: TGTGCCAGCAGCTTAGCAGGGGTAGGTAACACTGAAGCTTTCTTT.

The V and J genes are TRBV25-1 and TRBJ1-2, with TRBD1 matching 8 bases. V gave up 6 bases and J gave up 4 bases; unmatched junction bases: 7. This CDR3 is 14 amino acids long. Germline CDR1 is MGHDK and CDR2 is SYGVNS. The CDR3 here is CASRPGGMSYGYTF. The CDR3 DNA reads as TGTGCCAGCAGACCAGGGGGCATGAGCTATGGCTACACCTTC.

The chain employs TRBV6-5 and TRBJ1-3; 9 bases agree with TRBD1. V lost 6 bases to trimming and J lost 8 bases; unmatched junction nucleotides: 5. The CDR3 runs to 13 residues. Germline V gene lookup returns CDR1 MNHEY and CDR2 SVGAGI. CDR3 coding DNA: TGTGCCAGCAGCCGGGACAGGGAAGACACCATATATTTT. Its translation: CASSRDREDTIYF.

The sample holds one count of this clone. The chain employs TRBV10-2 and TRBJ2-5, with a possible D match to TRBD2 (6 bases). CDR1 WSHSY and CDR2 SAAADI come from the germline V gene. Deletions cut 0 bases from V and 0 bases from J, with 14 bases between. The CDR3 consists of 17 residues. The DNA of the CDR3 is TGCGCCAGCAGTGAGTCACCCGGGACTTTGTACCAAGAGACCCAGTACTTC. It codes for CASSESPGTLYQETQYF.

This clone occurred a few times. V and J are TRBV15 and TRBJ2-1; 9 bases map to TRBD2. V was clipped by 0 bases and J by 12 bases; unmatched bases: 9. CDR1 LNHNV and CDR2 YYDKDF come from the germline V gene (reference sequence). This CDR3 is built from 15 residues. CDR3 amino acids: CATSRDLVAGVWQFF. CDR3 DNA: TGTGCCACCAGCAGAGATCTCGTAGCGGGAGTATGGCAGTTCTTC.

The V and J genes are TRBV6-4 and TRBJ2-1; D gene ambiguous. Trimming pared 5 bases from V and 0 bases from J, leaving 11 bases between. CDR3 size: 15 residues. CDR1 and CDR2 from the germline V gene are MRHNA and SNTAGT. The DNA of the CDR3 is TGTGCCAGCAGTTCGCAGGTGGGCTCCTACAATGAGCAGTTCTTC. Protein product: CASSSQVGSYNEQFF.

The chain combines TRBV30 with TRBJ1-2; 7 bases align to TRBD1. V lost 0 bases, J lost 5 bases, and 6 bases stayed unmatched. CDR1 and CDR2 from the germline V gene are GTSNPN and SVGIG (reference sequence). There are 14 residues in the CDR3. CDR3 in DNA: TGTGCCTGGAGTGTACCAGGGGGGCTGTATGGCTACACCTTC. Translating gives CAWSVPGGLYGYTF.

The chain combines TRBV29-1 with TRBJ1-5, with 8 bases identical to TRBD1. After removal of 4 bases from V and 5 bases from J, the junction contained 4 bases not matched to a gene. The germline V gene has CDR1 SQVTM and CDR2 ANQGSEA. The CDR3 loop spans 13 amino acids. DNA of the CDR3: TGCAGCGTTGTAGACAGGGGAGATCAGCCCCAGCATTTT. Translation gives CSVVDRGDQPQHF.